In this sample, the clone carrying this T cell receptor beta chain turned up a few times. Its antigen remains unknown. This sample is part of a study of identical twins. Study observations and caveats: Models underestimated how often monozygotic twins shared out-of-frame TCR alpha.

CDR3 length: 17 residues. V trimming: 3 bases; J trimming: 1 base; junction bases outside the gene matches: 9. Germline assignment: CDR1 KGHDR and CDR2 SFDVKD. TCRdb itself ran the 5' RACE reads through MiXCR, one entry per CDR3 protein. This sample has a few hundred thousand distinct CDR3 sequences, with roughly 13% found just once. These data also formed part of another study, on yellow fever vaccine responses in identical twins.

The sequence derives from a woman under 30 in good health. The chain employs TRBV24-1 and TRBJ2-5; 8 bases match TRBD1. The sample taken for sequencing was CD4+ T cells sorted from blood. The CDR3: CATSDTGQAKSQETQYF. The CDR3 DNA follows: TGTGCCACCAGTGATACGGGACAGGCGAAATCCCAAGAGACCCAGTACTTC.